In this sample, the clone carrying this TCR beta chain turned up a few times. The antigen is unknown. The authors made TCR cDNA by 5'RACE template switching, adding a universal primer site and UMIs. MiXCR, applied by TCRdb to the 5' RACE reads, yields one record per CDR3 protein. The sample lists 200,000 to 250,000 distinct CDR3 sequences, roughly 3.3% occurring once. The data were obtained in a study of T cells after yellow fever vaccination. Study context: Fractions containing few cells were prepared with SMART-Seq v4 Ultra Low Input. Study-level points and caveats: Once the booster was given, most primary-vaccination clones reappeared, at just under 98% for CD4 and more than 85% for CD8. By day 5 rather than day 15, the secondary response had peaked, though it was weaker.

Trimming left V 3 bases short and J 5 bases short, with 16 bases between. CDR3 length: 16 amino acids. Germline V lookup: CDR1 MDHEN, CDR2 SYDVKM. The receptor was derived from a man aged 18 to 29 who received the YFV17D yellow fever vaccine. The sample in question was CD4+ T cells sorted from PBMCs, obtained 10 days after the yellow fever booster vaccination. The chain carries TRBV28 and TRBJ1-4; no definite D call. The CDR3 loop reads CASSLRTPSQNEKLFF. DNA of the CDR3: TGTGCCAGCAGTTTGCGTACACCTTCCCAAAATGAAAAACTGTTTTTT.